The next 25 T cell receptor beta chains were all read from a single sample in a study of T cell responses to AZD1222 COVID-19 vaccine. TCRdb's copy holds only in-frame clones and misses some; the assay was immunoSEQ multiplex PCR. This table has 150,000 to 200,000 clones, 85% to 95% appearing once. Sequenced material: peripheral blood, taken on day 0 of AZD1222 vaccination. The receptors originated from an adult in good health.

The chain links TRBV6-5 to TRBJ2-3, with D tentatively TRBD2 (5 bases). The V and J ends lost 8 bases and 6 bases respectively, with 18 bases between them. The CDR3 runs to 14 residues. The germline V gene encodes CDR1 MNHEY and CDR2 SVGAGI. In DNA form, the CDR3 reads TGTGCCAGCCGCGTGAGTGGGAGTGCGGATACGCAGTATTTT. As protein: CASRVSGSADTQYF.

CDR3 loop: CASRAAVGTDTQYF. The CDR3 DNA sequence: TGTGCCTCCAGGGCCGCCGTGGGGACAGATACGCAGTATTTT. The chain uses TRBV27 and TRBJ2-3; a weak D match, TRBD1 (5 bases). This CDR3 comprises 14 residues. Looked up from germline, CDR1 is MNHEY and CDR2 is SMNVEV (reference sequence). Trimming removed 11 bases at V and 3 bases at J, with 18 bases between.

J is TRBJ1-2 and V is TRBV28; no reliable D call. CDR1 and CDR2 (germline): MDHEN, SYDVKM. The CDR3 has 11 amino acids. CDR3 in DNA: TGTGTTAGTGAAACTAACTATGGCTACACCTTC. Translating gives CVSETNYGYTF.

The rearrangement uses TRBV21-1 and TRBJ2-7; the table names TRBD2, a call not compared with the DNA. TRBV21-1 is noted as a pseudogene. The CDR3 is made up of 15 amino acids. DNA for the CDR3: TGTGCCAGCAGCCCGGGACTAGCAATTGACTACGAGCAGTACTTC. Encoded protein: CASSPGLAIDYEQYF.

The chain combines TRBV5-1 with TRBJ2-4; D unclear. The CDR3 runs to 12 residues. Trimming removed 4 bases at V and 8 bases at J, with 10 bases between. Germline V gives CDR1 SGHRS, CDR2 YFSETQ. In DNA, the CDR3 is TGCGCCAGCAGCAGCCTTGGGGACATTCAGTACTTC. Amino acids: CASSSLGDIQYF.

The chain has TRBV6-5 and TRBJ2-7, with TRBD1 matching over 7 bases. This CDR3 is 14 amino acids long. V lost 6 bases and J lost 0; bases outside the gene matches: 5. The V gene's germline CDR1 is MNHEY and CDR2 SVGAGI. In nucleotides, the CDR3 is TGTGCCAGCAGGGGACAGTGGAACTCCTACGAGCAGTACTTC. Translation gives CASRGQWNSYEQYF.

The V and J genes are TRBV27 and TRBJ1-2; no clear D gene. Germline V gives CDR1 MNHEY, CDR2 SMNVEV (reference sequence). This CDR3 has 16 amino acids. Trimming shortened V by 0 bases and J by 4 bases, and 15 bases separated the two germline ends. CDR3 in amino acids: CASSLSFREPIYGYTF. The CDR3 DNA reads as TGTGCCAGCAGTTTATCGTTTCGGGAGCCCATCTATGGCTACACCTTC.

The V gene is TRBV3-1 (or the pseudogene TRBV3-2), the J gene TRBJ2-7; TRBD2 is a possible D gene (6 bases). Germline loops: CDR1 LGHDT, CDR2 YNNKEL (reference sequence). The ends were cut back, 5 bases at V and 6 bases at J, with 17 bases in the middle. The CDR3 runs 14 residues. DNA of the CDR3: TGTGCCAGCAGCAAAGCGGGTAGCTCTCCCGAGCAGTACTTC. This translates into CASSKAGSSPEQYF.

The genes are TRBV19 and TRBJ2-7; D not resolved. The CDR3 has 14 residues. Germline V gene data show CDR1 as LNHDA and CDR2 as SQIVND (reference sequence). With 4 bases removed from V and 0 bases from J, the gap between germline ends came to 10 bases. As DNA, the CDR3 is TGTGCCAGTAGTACGGGTAAACACTCCTACGAGCAGTACTTC. It yields the protein CASSTGKHSYEQYF.

This sequence joins TRBV5-5 and TRBJ2-5; D not resolved. This CDR3 has 15 residues. CDR1 and CDR2 from the germline V gene are SGHKS and YYEKEE (reference sequence). Trimming left V 0 bases short and J 4 bases short, with 13 bases between. The CDR3 loop is CASSLEAGVLETQYF. CDR3 in DNA: TGTGCCAGCAGCTTGGAAGCAGGCGTCCTAGAGACCCAGTACTTC. The variable domain in full, with the rest retrieved from reference TRBV5-5 and TRBJ2-5, is DAGVTQSPTHLIKTRGQQVTLRCSPISGHKSVSWYQQVLGQGPQFIFQYYEKEERGRGNFPDRFSARQFPNYSSELNVNALLLGDSALYLCASSLEAGVLETQYFGPGTRLLVL.

V and J are TRBV7-8 and TRBJ1-5; a possible D gene is TRBD1 (5 bases). The V and J ends lost 5 bases and 2 bases respectively, with 16 bases between them. The length of the CDR3 is 16 residues. Germline-derived CDR1 and CDR2 are SGHVS and FQNEAQ. In DNA, the CDR3 is TGTGCCAGCAGCCAGGGTCCGGGAGCTGGCAATCAGCCCCAGCATTTT. Amino acids: CASSQGPGAGNQPQHF. Supplemented by reference TRBV7-8 and TRBJ1-5, the full variable domain reads GAGVSQSPRYKVAKRGQDVALRCDPISGHVSLFWYQQALGQGPEFLTYFQNEAQLDKSGLPSDRFFAERPEGSVSTLKIQRTQQEDSAVYLCASSQGPGAGNQPQHFGDGTRLSIL.

The chain employs TRBV28 and TRBJ1-6; D remains ambiguous. CDR1 is MDHEN and CDR2 is SYDVKM in the germline V gene. Trimming took 6 bases from V and 5 from J, leaving 11 bases between them. The CDR3 sequence is 14 residues long. Here the CDR3 reads CASSLEPDNSPLHF. The DNA for the CDR3 is TGTGCCAGCAGCCTCGAGCCCGATAATTCACCCCTCCACTTT.

The chain has TRBV27 and TRBJ2-4, with 11 bases fitting TRBD1. V lost 4 bases to trimming and J lost 6 bases; unmatched junction nucleotides: 5. The CDR3 has 15 amino acids. The germline V gene encodes CDR1 MNHEY and CDR2 SMNVEV (reference sequence). In nucleotides, the CDR3 is TGTGCCAGCAGTTCAGCCGGGACAGGGGGAAACATTCAGTACTTC. This gives the protein CASSSAGTGGNIQYF.

The rearrangement joins TRBV5-4 to TRBJ1-1; D is ambiguous. CDR3 length: 14 amino acids. V lost 4 bases to trimming and J lost 1 base, with 11 bases between them. CDR1 and CDR2 (germline): SGHNT, YYREEE (reference sequence). CDR3 in amino acids: CASSPRRENTEAFF. CDR3 coding DNA: TGTGCCAGCAGCCCGCGACGGGAGAACACTGAAGCTTTCTTT.

This chain links TRBV10-1 with TRBJ1-1; no clear D gene. Trimming cost V 5 bases and J 0 bases, with 13 bases left between them. Germline CDR1 WNHNN, CDR2 SYGVQD (reference sequence). The CDR3 runs 15 residues. The CDR3 is CASSSEDGMNTEAFF. Here the CDR3 DNA reads TGCGCCAGCAGTTCGGAGGACGGGATGAACACTGAAGCTTTCTTT.

The rearrangement links TRBV6-5 to TRBJ2-7; perhaps TRBD1 as D (5 bases). In germline, CDR1 is MNHEY, CDR2 SVGAGI. This CDR3 is built from 15 residues. Trimming left V 0 bases short and J 2 bases short, with 11 bases between. CDR3 nucleotides: TGTGCCAGCAGTTACTCGGCGGACAACACCTACGAGCAGTACTTC. Amino acid sequence: CASSYSADNTYEQYF.

V gene TRBV25-1 combines with J gene TRBJ2-1; a weak D match, TRBD2 (5 bases). The CDR3 consists of 14 residues. Per the germline V gene, CDR1 is MGHDK and CDR2 is SYGVNS. Trimming took 1 base from V and 8 from J, leaving 12 bases between them. For the CDR3, the DNA is TGTGCCAGCAGTGAATCGTGGGAGTACGATGAGCAGTTCTTC. Its translation: CASSESWEYDEQFF.

The chain uses TRBV5-5 and TRBJ1-3; D is undetermined. Trimming removed 2 bases at V and 0 bases at J, with 18 bases between. The CDR3 covers 18 residues. CDR1 and CDR2 from the germline V gene are SGHKS and YYEKEE (reference sequence). The CDR3 reads CASSFELGSYSSGNTIYF. The CDR3 region has the DNA TGTGCCAGCAGCTTTGAACTTGGCAGCTACAGCTCTGGAAACACCATATATTTT.

The rearrangement joins TRBV18 to TRBJ1-2, with 9 bases identical to TRBD1. The junction had 5 bases not matched to a gene; V was cut back by 3 bases and J by 9 bases. CDR3 size: 13 residues. CDR1 is KGHSH, CDR2 LQKENI, per germline. The CDR3 reads CASSPDRGPRYTF. DNA for the CDR3: TGTGCCAGCTCACCGGACAGGGGCCCCCGCTACACCTTC.

V usage is TRBV5-1 and J usage is TRBJ1-1, with D possibly TRBD1 on 5 matching bases. Trimming removed 6 bases at V and 4 bases at J, with 19 bases between. The CDR3 runs to 15 residues. Germline V gene sequence: CDR1 SGHRS, CDR2 YFSETQ. The CDR3 region is CASNPGDPIGTEAFF. Written as DNA, the CDR3 is TGCGCCAGCAATCCCGGGGACCCTATAGGCACTGAAGCTTTCTTT.

The rearrangement links TRBV30 to TRBJ2-2; D ambiguous. The CDR3 is made up of 11 amino acids. V lost 5 bases and J 5 bases, leaving 6 bases between the germline ends. CDR1 and CDR2 (germline): GTSNPN, SVGIG (reference sequence). CDR3 protein: CAWERTGELFF. CDR3 nucleotides: TGTGCCTGGGAACGTACCGGGGAGCTGTTTTTT.

This chain joins TRBV29-1 and TRBJ2-1; either TRBD1 or TRBD2 may supply D (5 bases each). The CDR3 sequence is 10 residues long. Trimming pared 4 bases from V and 7 bases from J, leaving 5 bases between. Germline V CDR1 and CDR2: SQVTM, ANQGSEA. CDR3 nucleotides: TGCAGCGTTGGGGGGAATGAGCAGTTCTTC. Translating gives CSVGGNEQFF.

This chain joins TRBV25-1 and TRBJ1-1; D unresolved. The CDR3 consists of 13 residues. Germline V lookup: CDR1 MGHDK, CDR2 SYGVNS. V dropped 6 bases and J dropped 0 bases, with 8 bases sitting between them. The CDR3 DNA follows: TGTGCCAGCAGGAGAGCGTTGAACACTGAAGCTTTCTTT. Protein sequence: CASRRALNTEAFF.

This chain joins TRBV5-1 and TRBJ1-5; 7 bases match TRBD1. Germline CDR1 SGHRS, CDR2 YFSETQ. This CDR3 is 15 amino acids long. Unmatched junction bases numbered 4, after V lost 0 bases and J lost 4 bases. CDR3: CASSLAGTVNQPQHF. The CDR3 DNA reads as TGCGCCAGCAGCTTGGCAGGGACAGTGAATCAGCCCCAGCATTTT.

The rearrangement uses TRBV7-2 and TRBJ2-1; no clear D. The CDR3 contains 13 residues. Trimming took off 2 bases at V and 3 bases at J, with 5 bases between the two ends. Germline V CDR1 and CDR2: SGHTA, FQGNSA. Here the CDR3 DNA reads TGTGCCAGCAGCTTACAGCTCTACAATGAGCAGTTCTTC. This codes for CASSLQLYNEQFF.